A selection of T cell receptor beta chains follows, all from one sample in a study of chemoradiotherapy in HPV16-positive cancers. The protocol was immunoSEQ multiplex PCR, while the TCRdb copy is restricted to in-frame clones and leaves out a portion. The sample contains around 33,000 clones, about 85% of which appear only once. The specimen comprised blood, sampled from a patient who underwent chemoradiotherapy. These receptors came from a human donor with HPV-associated anogenital cancer. Each CDR3 is given with its conserved first and last residue. The D gene is left open where the match is weak. Some rows mark clone size as missing; the rest say once, few, many or name a class of expanded clone.

D gene	V gene	J gene	clone size	CDR3 protein	CDR3 DNA
TRBD1	TRBV6-6	TRBJ2-7	.	CASSYSRDRGDEQYF	TGTGCCAGCAGTTACTCGAGGGACAGGGGGGACGAGCAGTACTTC
.	TRBV4-2	TRBJ2-3	.	CASSQDPLATDTQYF	TGTGCCAGCAGCCAAGATCCCCTAGCGACAGATACGCAGTATTTT
.	TRBV11-2	TRBJ1-1	once	CASSLTTDTEAFF	TGTGCCAGCAGCTTAACAACAGACACTGAAGCTTTCTTT
TRBD2	TRBV11-2	TRBJ2-3	.	CASRGLAGGRADTQYF	TGTGCCAGCCGCGGACTAGCGGGGGGGAGGGCGGATACGCAGTATTTT
TRBD1	TRBV5-1	TRBJ1-3	.	CASSLGLAGGGNTIYF	TGCGCCAGCAGCTTGGGTTTGGCAGGGGGTGGAAACACCATATATTTT
.	TRBV18	TRBJ1-1	few	CASSPLAQNTEAFF	TGTGCCAGCTCACCATTGGCCCAGAACACTGAAGCTTTCTTT
.	TRBV7-9	TRBJ2-2	.	CASSLAGGAYGELFF	TGTGCCAGCAGCTTAGCGGGGGGGGCTTACGGGGAGCTGTTTTTT
TRBD1	TRBV29-1	TRBJ1-1	.	CSVEGTGFPEAFF	TGCAGCGTTGAAGGGACAGGGTTCCCCGAAGCTTTCTTT
.	TRBV10-1	TRBJ1-5	.	CASSENRNQPQHF	TGCGCCAGCAGTGAAAACAGGAATCAGCCCCAGCATTTT
TRBD1	TRBV5-6	TRBJ1-4	.	CASSLFPTGQGTVNEKLFF	TGTGCCAGCAGCTTGTTCCCCACTGGACAGGGGACGGTAAATGAAAAACTGTTTTTT
.	TRBV2	TRBJ2-3	.	CASSEGGGDTQYF	TGTGCCAGCAGTGAAGGGGGGGGCGATACGCAGTATTTT
TRBD2	TRBV7-9	TRBJ2-3	few	CASSHSGGSTDTQYF	TGTGCCAGCAGCCATAGCGGGGGAAGCACAGATACGCAGTATTTT
.	TRBV7-6	TRBJ2-1	few	CASSLTTGGYNEQFF	TGTGCCAGCAGCCTTACTACTGGGGGCTACAATGAGCAGTTCTTC
.	TRBV21-1	TRBJ2-3	.	CASSKEGGQSTDTQYF	TGTGCCAGCAGCAAAGAGGGAGGACAAAGCACAGATACGCAGTATTTT
TRBD2	TRBV27	TRBJ2-1	.	CASSWTSGGNEQFF	TGTGCCAGCAGTTGGACTAGCGGGGGGAATGAGCAGTTCTTC
.	TRBV5-6	TRBJ1-1	.	CASSLVGSRNTEAFF	TGTGCCAGCAGCTTGGTGGGCAGCAGGAACACTGAAGCTTTCTTT
.	TRBV18	TRBJ1-5	.	CASSRDTGGGNQPQHF	TGTGCCAGCTCGCGGGACACCGGAGGTGGCAATCAGCCCCAGCATTTT
.	TRBV6-4	TRBJ1-6	.	CASSDGDNNSPLHF	TGTGCCAGCAGTGACGGGGACAATAATTCACCCCTCCACTTT
TRBD2	TRBV6-1	TRBJ2-5	.	CASLKRGQETQYF	TGTGCCAGTTTAAAGCGGGGGCAAGAGACCCAGTACTTC
TRBD1	TRBV28	TRBJ2-5	.	CASGTGDKETQYF	TGTGCCAGCGGAACAGGGGATAAAGAGACCCAGTACTTC